The 30 T cell receptor beta chains given below trace back to one sample, sequenced in a study of T cell responses to AZD1222 COVID-19 vaccine. The assay was immunoSEQ multiplex PCR, and TCRdb's table has in-frame clones only and misses some. The sample has 150,000 to 200,000 clones, 70% to 90% seen once. Sequenced material: peripheral blood, taken on day 0 of AZD1222 vaccination. The receptors here all came from an adult in good health.

V gene TRBV28 combines with J gene TRBJ2-2; 7 bases map to TRBD2. Germline V gene sequence: CDR1 MDHEN, CDR2 SYDVKM. The V segment lost 4 bases and the J segment 0 bases; nucleotides outside the gene matches: 8. The CDR3 extends over 17 amino acids. As DNA, the CDR3 is TGTGCCAGCAGTTGGTTGTTAGCGGGTGCGAACACCGGGGAGCTGTTTTTT. It yields the protein CASSWLLAGANTGELFF. The whole variable domain, remainder taken from reference TRBV28 and TRBJ2-2, is DVKVTQSSRYLVKRTGEKVFLECVQDMDHENMFWYRQDPGLGLRLIYFSYDVKMKEKGDIPEGYSVSREKKERFSLILESASTNQTSMYLCASSWLLAGANTGELFFGEGSRLTVL.

The chain is built from TRBV2 and TRBJ1-4, with a weak D call TRBD1 (6 bases). Germline V lookup: CDR1 SNHLY, CDR2 FYNNEI. V lost 4 bases and J 3 bases, leaving 12 bases between the germline ends. The CDR3 contains 15 residues. The CDR3 bases are TGTGCCAGCAGTGGGGGGCTCGGAGCTAATGAAAAACTGTTTTTT. Encoded protein: CASSGGLGANEKLFF.

This clone was observed a handful of times. The CDR3 region is CASSSDGSYEQYF. The DNA for the CDR3 is TGTGCCAGCAGCTCCGACGGCTCCTACGAGCAGTACTTC. The genes are TRBV13 and TRBJ2-7; no reliable D call. Between the trimmed V and J ends, which lost 4 bases and 0 bases, there was a span of 7 bases. The CDR3 totals 13 residues. Germline CDR1 is PRHDT and CDR2 is FYEKMQ (reference sequence).

The chain combines TRBV28 with TRBJ1-2; 7 bases map to TRBD1. Germline CDR1 reads MDHEN; CDR2 reads SYDVKM. The CDR3 has 17 amino acids. V lost 6 bases to trimming and J lost 1 base; unmatched junction nucleotides: 14. CDR3 nucleotides: TGTGCCAGCAGAAAAACAGGGGACTCCAGAGGTAACTATGGCTACACCTTC. It specifies CASRKTGDSRGNYGYTF.

CDR3 DNA sequence: TGTGCCAGCAGTGAAGCGGACAGGAGGGATCAGCCCCAGCATTTT. Amino acids: CASSEADRRDQPQHF. V gene TRBV2 combines with J gene TRBJ1-5, with 7 bases matching TRBD1. The germline gives CDR1 SNHLY, CDR2 FYNNEI. J lost 5 bases, V lost 0 bases, and 4 bases had no gene match. CDR3 length: 15 residues.

The V gene is TRBV27, the J gene TRBJ2-6; D is undetermined. Germline V gene sequence: CDR1 MNHEY, CDR2 SMNVEV (reference sequence). Trimming removed 0 bases from V and 2 bases from J, with 5 bases in between. The CDR3 sequence is 15 residues long. CDR3 DNA sequence: TGTGCCAGCAGTTTATCGGGGACTGGGGCCAACGTCCTGACTTTC. Amino acids: CASSLSGTGANVLTF. The full variable domain, in which reference TRBV27 and TRBJ2-6 provide the parts outside the CDR3, is EAQVTQNPRYLITVTGKKLTVTCSQNMNHEYMSWYRQDPGLGLRQIYYSMNVEVTDKGDVPEGYKVSRKEKRNFPLILESPSPNQTSLYFCASSLSGTGANVLTFGAGSRLTVL.

The V call is TRBV28, the J call TRBJ2-7, with TRBD2 identical over 7 bases. This CDR3 region has 14 residues. V lost 8 bases and J lost 0; bases outside the gene matches: 7. Germline CDR1 is MDHEN and CDR2 is SYDVKM. The CDR3 reads CASHQGGSSYEQYF. CDR3 nucleotide sequence: TGTGCCAGCCATCAAGGCGGGAGCTCCTACGAGCAGTACTTC.

V and J are TRBV29-1 and TRBJ1-2; D gene unclear. V was trimmed by 1 base and J by 3 bases, leaving 6 bases between them. CDR1 is SQVTM and CDR2 is ANQGSEA in the germline V gene. CDR3 size: 12 residues. The CDR3 loop is CSVEGADYGYTF. In DNA, the CDR3 is TGCAGCGTTGAAGGGGCAGACTATGGCTACACCTTC.

The chain is built from TRBV11-2 and TRBJ2-3, with D possibly TRBD2 on 5 matching bases. The V gene's germline CDR1 is SGHAT and CDR2 FQNNGV. V shed 1 base and J shed 8 bases, with 16 bases lying between them. The CDR3 covers 15 residues. CDR3 bases: TGTGCCAGCAGCTTAGGAGGATCCTCGGCGGGTACGCAGTATTTT. This translates into CASSLGGSSAGTQYF.

The rearrangement joins TRBV12-3 or TRBV12-4 to TRBJ1-2; 7 bases match TRBD1. This CDR3 has 13 residues. V trimming: 3 bases; J trimming: 6 bases; junction bases outside the gene matches: 4. The chain's CDR3 is CASSFRGGHGYTF. Written as DNA, the CDR3 is TGTGCCAGCAGTTTCAGGGGGGGGCATGGCTACACCTTC.

The chain uses TRBV28 and TRBJ1-3; D possibly corresponds to TRBD1 (6 bases). V was cut by 7 bases and J by 4 bases, with 14 bases left in between. CDR3 length equals 14 residues. Germline CDR1 reads MDHEN; CDR2 reads SYDVKM. CDR3 in DNA: TGTGCCAGCATTGGGGGGGCGTCAGGAAACACCATATATTTT. Its translation is CASIGGASGNTIYF.

The chain couples TRBV18 to TRBJ1-5, with D unclear. Trimming took off 6 bases at V and 2 bases at J, with 14 bases between the two ends. From germline, CDR1 is KGHSH and CDR2 LQKENI. The CDR3 runs to 15 residues. CDR3: CASSNGVSGNQPQHF. The CDR3 region has the DNA TGTGCCAGCTCTAACGGGGTTTCGGGCAATCAGCCCCAGCATTTT.

This clone was found a few times. Other nucleotide sequences from this sample produce the same CDR3. V gene TRBV30 combines with J gene TRBJ2-7, with 10 bases fitting TRBD1. Germline assignment: CDR1 GTSNPN and CDR2 SVGIG (reference sequence). The CDR3 is 14 residues long. V was clipped by 2 bases and J by 3 bases; unmatched bases: 4. The CDR3 nucleotides read TGTGCCTGGAGTCCCGGGACAGGGGACTACGAGCAGTACTTC. The encoded protein is CAWSPGTGDYEQYF. Full variable domain (outside the CDR3, taken from reference TRBV30 and TRBJ2-7): SQTIHQWPATLVQPVGSPLSLECTVEGTSNPNLYWYRQAAGRGLQLLFYSVGIGQISSEVPQNLSASRPQDRQFILSSKKLLLSDSGFYLCAWSPGTGDYEQYFGPGTRLTVT.

The CDR3 DNA reads as TGTGCCAGCAGCCAGGGGACAGGGAGCTCCTACGAGCAGTACTTC. Protein sequence: CASSQGTGSSYEQYF. This chain uses TRBV3-1 (or the pseudogene TRBV3-2) with TRBJ2-7; 9 nucleotides align to TRBD1. This CDR3 comprises 15 residues. Trimming took 3 bases from V and 0 from J; bases not matched to a gene: 3. Germline V gene lookup returns CDR1 LGHDT and CDR2 YNNKEL (reference sequence).

The rearrangement uses TRBV5-6 and TRBJ2-1; 9 positions match TRBD2. Germline trimming cut 3 bases from V and 6 bases from J; bases unmatched to any gene: 10. Germline CDR1 reads SGHDT; CDR2 reads YYEEEE. The CDR3 runs 16 residues. The CDR3 DNA reads as TGTGCCAGCAGCTACGGCTTAGGTAGCGGGAGCAATGAGCAGTTCTTC. Protein: CASSYGLGSGSNEQFF. Full variable domain (remainder filled in from reference TRBV5-6 and TRBJ2-1): DAGVTQSPTHLIKTRGQQVTLRCSPKSGHDTVSWYQQALGQGPQFIFQYYEEEERQRGNFPDRFSGHQFPNYSSELNVNALLLGDSALYLCASSYGLGSGSNEQFFGPGTRLTVL.

This clone was detected only once. The genes are TRBV28 and TRBJ1-2; no clear D. The CDR3 runs to 10 residues. The V gene lost 7 bases and the J gene lost 6 bases, with 6 bases spanning the gap. Looked up from germline, CDR1 is MDHEN and CDR2 is SYDVKM. The CDR3 DNA follows: TGTGCCAGCAATCGGAATGGCTACACCTTC. Translating it yields CASNRNGYTF.

The chain uses TRBV30 and TRBJ1-2; D unresolved. The V end lost 5 bases, the J end lost 4 bases, and 11 bases lay between the germline ends. The CDR3 sequence is 12 residues long. CDR1 is GTSNPN, CDR2 SVGIG, per germline (reference sequence). The DNA for the CDR3 is TGTGCCTGGGATAAAGGGTCCTATGGCTACACCTTC. This encodes CAWDKGSYGYTF.

V is TRBV5-4 and J is TRBJ1-2, with TRBD1 matching over 7 bases. The V and J ends lost 2 bases and 7 bases, in that order; junction bases with no gene match: 5. Germline V gene lookup returns CDR1 SGHNT and CDR2 YYREEE (reference sequence). This CDR3 has 13 amino acids. The CDR3 coding sequence is TGTGCCAGCAGCTTTGACAGGGATGGTGGCTACACCTTC. This gives the protein CASSFDRDGGYTF.

The chain carries TRBV7-9 and TRBJ1-3; D is unclear. The germline CDR1 and CDR2 sequences are SEHNR and FQNEAQ (reference sequence). The germline V and J ends were trimmed by 5 bases and 1 base, with 9 bases remaining between them. The CDR3 runs 14 residues. The chain's CDR3 is CASSATESGNTIYF. CDR3 nucleotides: TGTGCCAGCAGCGCAACAGAATCTGGAAACACCATATATTTT.

J is TRBJ2-6 and V is TRBV2; D possibly corresponds to TRBD1 (5 bases). The CDR3 length is 14 residues. V gave up 8 bases and J gave up 0 bases, with 8 bases separating them. Germline-derived CDR1 and CDR2 are SNHLY and FYNNEI. The CDR3 is CASGHGSGANVLTF. CDR3 coding DNA: TGTGCCAGCGGACACGGCTCTGGGGCCAACGTCCTGACTTTC.

J is TRBJ1-1 and V is TRBV5-1; 9 bases are a match to TRBD1. Germline CDR1 is SGHRS and CDR2 is YFSETQ. The ends lost 4 bases at V and 5 bases at J; junction bases unmatched: 12. This CDR3 contains 16 residues. The CDR3 loop is CASSPYTGGEGTEAFF. The CDR3 DNA sequence: TGCGCCAGCAGCCCTTATACAGGGGGCGAGGGAACTGAAGCTTTCTTT.

The CDR3 DNA follows: TGTGCCAGTAGTATAGTGGCGGGGAAGGGAACTGAAGCTTTCTTT. Translating it yields CASSIVAGKGTEAFF. This sequence joins TRBV19 and TRBJ1-1; D gene uncertain. Germline CDR1 and CDR2: LNHDA and SQIVND (reference sequence). V was pared by 1 base and J by 5 bases, with 14 bases between. This CDR3 spans 15 amino acids.

The chain links TRBV7-2 to TRBJ2-7, with D hard to call. The CDR3 runs 14 residues. V shed 2 bases and J shed 6 bases, with 14 bases lying between them. The germline V gene has CDR1 SGHTA and CDR2 FQGNSA. CDR3 coding DNA: TGTGCCAGCAGCTTAAGCGCCCCAACGGGCGAGCAGTACTTC. Translating it yields CASSLSAPTGEQYF.

V is TRBV30 and J is TRBJ1-2, with 8 positions matching TRBD1. The CDR3 is 12 residues long. V lost 8 bases, J lost 3 bases, and 5 bases stayed unmatched. Germline assignment: CDR1 GTSNPN and CDR2 SVGIG (reference sequence). The CDR3 DNA reads TGTGCCCTCAGGGGGCCTGACTATGGCTACACCTTC. Amino acid sequence: CALRGPDYGYTF.

The chain recombines TRBV6-5 with TRBJ1-6; 9 bases line up with TRBD1. The CDR3 consists of 15 residues. Per the germline V gene, CDR1 is MNHEY and CDR2 is SVGAGI. Trimming at V came to 6 bases and at J to 9 bases, leaving 9 bases not matched to a gene. Here the CDR3 reads CASRPVPGQGSPLHF. The CDR3, as DNA: TGTGCCAGCAGACCTGTCCCGGGACAGGGTTCACCCCTCCACTTT.

The chain couples TRBV28 to TRBJ1-2, with unresolved D. The V gene lost 5 bases and the J gene lost 8 bases, with 15 bases spanning the gap. Per the germline V gene, CDR1 is MDHEN and CDR2 is SYDVKM. The CDR3 length is 13 residues. CDR3 coding DNA: TGTGCCAGCAGTCCCACCCATCTAGGGGGCTACACCTTC. Translated: CASSPTHLGGYTF.

The chain recombines TRBV28 with TRBJ1-2, with 12 bases fitting TRBD1. The V gene end was trimmed by 7 bases and the J gene end by 7 bases; junction bases not matched to a gene: 10. This CDR3 region has 15 residues. Germline values: CDR1 MDHEN, CDR2 SYDVKM. The CDR3 here is CASTRPGQGAGGYTF. The CDR3 region has the DNA TGTGCCAGCACCAGGCCGGGACAGGGGGCCGGTGGCTACACCTTC.

The rearrangement joins TRBV7-2 to TRBJ2-3; either TRBD1 or TRBD2 may supply D (6 bases each). Germline CDR1 SGHTA, CDR2 FQGNSA. The V gene lost 1 base and the J gene lost 4 bases, with 9 bases spanning the gap. The CDR3 has 14 amino acids. This CDR3 is CASSLVEGADTQYF. DNA of the CDR3: TGTGCCAGCAGCTTAGTGGAGGGGGCAGATACGCAGTATTTT.

The chain carries TRBV5-4 and TRBJ1-3; D gene unclear. V was trimmed by 0 bases and J by 8 bases, leaving 9 bases between them. In germline, CDR1 is SGHNT, CDR2 YYREEE (reference sequence). The CDR3 length is 13 residues. CDR3 sequence: CASSLAAAHTIYF. CDR3 nucleotide sequence: TGTGCCAGCAGCTTGGCGGCGGCGCACACCATATATTTT.

The DNA of the CDR3 is TGTGCCAGCAGCTTGCTGGGGCAGGACAATCAGCCCCAGCATTTT. Translating gives CASSLLGQDNQPQHF. The genes are TRBV5-6 and TRBJ1-5, with D tentatively TRBD1 (5 bases). The V gene's germline CDR1 is SGHDT and CDR2 YYEEEE. CDR3 length: 15 amino acids. Trimming removed 1 base at V and 3 bases at J, with 11 bases between.